The clone carrying this T cell receptor (beta chain) was recorded many times. In TCRdb, the RT-PCR reads were re-called with MiXCR into one record per CDR3 protein. The sample carries a few hundred thousand distinct CDR3 sequences, 6% to 9% recorded once. The sample belongs to a study of response to subunit inactivated influenza vaccine. CDR1 SGDLS and CDR2 YYNGEE come from the germline V gene. This CDR3 is built from 14 residues. Trimming pared 4 bases from V and 4 bases from J, leaving 14 bases between. This rearrangement joins TRBV9 to TRBJ1-2; no clear D gene. This TCR was recovered from a man between 50 and 75 years old who received an inactivated influenza vaccine. The input for sequencing was PBMCs from blood, taken around 25 months after vaccination. CDR3 coding DNA: TGTGCCAGCAGCCCACCGGGTCGTACCTATGGCTACACCTTC. Amino acids: CASSPPGRTYGYTF. Full variable domain (outside the CDR3, taken from reference TRBV9 and TRBJ1-2): DSGVTQTPKHLITATGQRVTLRCSPRSGDLSVYWYQQSLDQGLQFLIQYYNGEERAKGNILERFSAQQFPDLHSELNLSSLELGDSALYFCASSPPGRTYGYTFGSGTRLTVV.